There are many counts of the clone carrying this TCR beta chain. This sample stems from a study of neurological immune-mediated disorders. TCRdb fed the 5' RACE reads into MiXCR, producing one record per CDR3 protein. Altogether about 62,000 distinct CDR3 sequences are present, 4% to 6% being singletons, with the ten largest covering less than 4%. There are 14 residues in the CDR3. Per germline, CDR1 SQVTM and CDR2 ANQGSEA. V was shortened by 1 base and J by 1 base, with 11 bases between the two germline ends. Sequencing was done on a sample of PBMCs. The TCR was taken from a woman aged 45-65 years with multiple sclerosis. The chain joins TRBV29-1 to TRBJ2-7; D gene uncertain. The CDR3: CSVEVKGSSYEQYV. CDR3 bases: TGCAGCGTTGAAGTAAAGGGTAGTTCCTACGAGCAGTACGTC.